This TCR beta chain was sequenced during a study of blood T cell repertoires in COVID-19. Whole-study context: Italy, Spain and the United States were the sources of the convalescent and acute COVID-19 samples. The analysed material was cDNA or gDNA that came from T cells, B-cell-depleted T cells, or PBMCs.

In the authors' workflow: It was from reference gene primer amplification that nucleated cell counts were estimated. Libraries were prepared by immunoSEQ multiplex PCR; TCRdb keeps only in-frame clonotypes and omits some of them. The V and J calls and the clone size are those of that table, but D and trimming were determined from the DNA. Found here are over 150,000 clones, about 79% of them singletons; the top ten hold less than 15%. The germline gives CDR1 SGHRS, CDR2 YFSETQ. This CDR3 is 16 amino acids long. The J segment lost 6 bases and the V segment lost 4 bases, leaving 9 bases of the junction unmatched. This clone was detected only once.

The genes are TRBV5-1 and TRBJ2-7; TRBD2 agrees at 14 bases. This TCR was sampled from a human donor in a cohort sampled during active COVID-19. What was sequenced was peripheral blood. This CDR3 reads CASSPDGTSGGLEQYF. CDR3 nucleotide sequence: TGCGCCAGCAGCCCTGACGGGACTAGCGGGGGACTCGAGCAGTACTTC.